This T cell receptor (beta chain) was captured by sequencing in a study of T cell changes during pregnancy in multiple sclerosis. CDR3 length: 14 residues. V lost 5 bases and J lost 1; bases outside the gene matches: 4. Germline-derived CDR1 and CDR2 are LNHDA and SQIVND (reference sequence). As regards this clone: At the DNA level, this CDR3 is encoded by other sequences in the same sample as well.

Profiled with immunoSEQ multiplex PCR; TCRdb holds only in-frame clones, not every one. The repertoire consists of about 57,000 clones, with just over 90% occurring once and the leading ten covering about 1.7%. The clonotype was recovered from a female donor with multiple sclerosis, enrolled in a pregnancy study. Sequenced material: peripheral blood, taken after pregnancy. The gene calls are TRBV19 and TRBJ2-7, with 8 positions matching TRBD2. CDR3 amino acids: CASSSGGPSYEQYF. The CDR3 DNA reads TGTGCCAGTAGTTCGGGAGGGCCGTCCTACGAGCAGTACTTC.